The source of this T cell receptor (beta chain) is a study of T cell responses to AZD1222 COVID-19 vaccine (dated by TCRdb to the early 2020s). Looking at the study overall: AZD1222 recipients whose second dose came at about 4 weeks and those whose second dose came at about 12 weeks were combined into one group, since spike-specific TCR depth and breadth did not differ between the two schedules. A total of just over 230 trial participants underwent TCR sequencing, of whom about 200 had received two doses of AZD1222 and some 25 had received two doses of the MenACWY control vaccine. Enrollment into the trials was organized by age into subgroups of 18-55, 56-69 and 70-plus years, and those subgroups contained around 150, 28 and 57 TCR-sequenced participants, respectively. On the study overall, not on this receptor specifically: Participants were mostly white British, with more females than males. The authors suggested clonal diversity may have been underestimated. Because no day 14 peak-response samples were available, repertoires were characterized only after the peak T cell response. After two AZD1222 doses, spike-specific TCR breadth and depth were significantly higher than at day 0 and than in MenACWY recipients. The whole spike protein was spanned by vaccine-associated CD4 TCRs, and dominant responses were seen in regions 160-218 and 743-854. Conclusions about previously exposed vaccinees are limited because only five to seven AZD1222 recipients were SARS-CoV-2 seropositive at baseline. Reportedly, close to half of the unique spike-specific TCRs recognized epitopes lying outside the regions that are mutated in the B.1.351 and B.1.1.7 variants. The 56-69-year group was small, and its depth increase did not reach significance, likely because of low power.

The CDR3 regions of human TCRbeta chains were subjected to immunosequencing. In the paper's pipeline: Repertoire TCRs were checked for matches against a reference library of SARS-CoV-2-specific TCRs that had been generated using the MIRA antigen-specificity platform. Breadth was defined as the fraction of unique TCRs that were SARS-CoV-2-associated. Depth was defined as the fraction of total T cells that were SARS-CoV-2-associated. Using the MIRA data, each spike-specific TCR was assigned both to the spike region to which the TCR was reactive and to a CD4 or CD8 class. Log10-transformed breadth and depth values were compared by one-way ANOVA with Sidak's multiple comparisons tests. What TCRdb holds here is the immuneACCESS table cut down to in-frame rearrangements. Part of the clones is not present; checked against another copy, under half of the missing clones reflect an unresolved V gene, and the others are unexplained. From that table come the V and J calls and clone size; the DNA was used to work out D and trimming. For this sample the table gives about 150,000 clones, of which roughly nine tenths were detected only once. About 19% of the sample goes to the ten largest clones.

The sample's time point label, in plain terms: baseline before first vaccination. Samples from vaccinated people were obtained from the UK trials COV001 and COV002, which included a single-blind randomized controlled phase 2/3 trial of AZD1222 (ChAdOx1 nCoV-19) in healthy adults. For TCRbeta chain sequencing, PBMC samples were collected from trial participants at day 0 and at day 28 after the second dose. In the germline V gene, CDR1 corresponds to SQVTM and CDR2 to ANQGSEA. Measured from the cysteine to the phenylalanine, the CDR3 is 14 residues long. CDR3 DNA only is kept here, 42 bases in frame from base 1. Trimming leaves V shorter by 4 bases and J shorter by 6 bases, with the junction holding 7 bases beyond the gene matches. As for this clone: The antigen this receptor binds is unknown. Base quality data are lacking; no much larger clone is found one base away.

The rearrangement joined TRBV29-1 to TRBJ1-5, and TRBD1 aligns with 9 junction nucleotides. Material: peripheral blood, obtained on day 0 of AZD1222 vaccination. The source of this sequence is an adult in good health. The sequenced DNA: TGCAGCGTTGGTCTGGACAGGGGTGGTCAGCCCCAGCATTTT. This gives the protein CSVGLDRGGQPQHF.